A selection of T cell receptor beta chains follows, all from one sample in a study of cytomegalovirus exposure and HLA in healthy donors. Sequencing used immunoSEQ multiplex PCR; TCRdb keeps in-frame clones, though not all of them. The sample has more than 95,000 clones; around 60% are singletons. Specimen: PBMCs. These receptors came from a woman in her 50s in good health and CMV-seronegative. CDR3s include the opening cysteine and the closing phenylalanine or tryptophan. D genes are given only for firm matches. Expanded clones are given a class, and other clones once, few, many or no size at all.

clone_size d_call j_call v_call cdr3_aa cdr3_nt
- TRBD2 TRBJ2-1 TRBV7-9 CASSPRGGRDSNEQFF TGTGCCAGCAGCCCCCGGGGCGGGAGAGACTCAAATGAGCAGTTCTTC
- TRBD2 TRBJ2-5 TRBV2 CASSDELAGGIFGTQYF TGTGCCAGCAGTGACGAATTAGCGGGGGGTATCTTCGGGACCCAGTACTTC
- TRBD2 TRBJ2-2 TRBV19 CASRAGADTGELFF TGTGCCAGTAGAGCGGGGGCCGACACCGGGGAGCTGTTTTTT
once TRBD2 TRBJ2-5 TRBV10-2 CASSPLAGGGETQYF TGCGCCAGCAGTCCTCTAGCGGGAGGGGGGGAGACCCAGTACTTC
- - TRBJ2-7 TRBV4-1 CASSQGEDTLSYEQYF TGCGCCAGCAGTCAAGGAGAGGACACACTCTCCTACGAGCAGTACTTC
- - TRBJ2-1 TRBV21-1 CARDRPNEQFF TGTGCCAGGGACAGGCCGAATGAGCAGTTCTTC
few TRBD2 TRBJ2-7 TRBV5-4 CASSLGLAGDLYEQYF TGTGCCAGCAGCTTGGGACTAGCGGGGGATTTATACGAGCAGTACTTC
- TRBD1 TRBJ1-2 TRBV5-6 CASSAAGGYGYTF TGTGCCAGCAGCGCAGCAGGGGGGTATGGCTACACCTTC
- - TRBJ1-2 TRBV10-2 CASSESGGDYGYTF TGCGCCAGCAGTGAGTCAGGTGGAGACTATGGCTACACCTTC
- TRBD2 TRBJ2-3 TRBV7-9 CASSPPTSGRVVTDTQYF TGTGCCAGCAGCCCACCAACTAGCGGGAGGGTGGTAACAGATACGCAGTATTTT
once - TRBJ2-2 TRBV5-1 CASSKGRETGELFF TGCGCCAGCAGCAAGGGACGGGAGACCGGGGAGCTGTTTTTT
- TRBD2 TRBJ2-7 TRBV19 CASSTTSGNYEQYF TGTGCCAGTAGTACGACTAGCGGGAACTACGAGCAGTACTTC
once TRBD2 TRBJ2-5 TRBV5-1 CASSLGGGQETQYF TGCGCCAGCAGCTTGGGGGGGGGCCAAGAGACCCAGTACTTC
- TRBD1 TRBJ1-2 TRBV7-8 CASSLRTGLAHYGYTF TGTGCCAGCAGCTTAAGGACAGGGTTAGCGCACTATGGCTACACCTTC
- TRBD1 TRBJ1-1 TRBV11-1 CASSSRQGRTEAFF TGTGCCAGCAGCTCCAGACAGGGGCGTACTGAAGCTTTCTTT
few TRBD2 TRBJ2-7 TRBV19 CASSLDLAGGIPYEQYF TGTGCCAGTAGTTTAGACCTAGCGGGAGGGATCCCCTACGAGCAGTACTTC
- - TRBJ2-3 TRBV10-3 CAITPARAGDADTQYF TGTGCCATCACCCCCGCACGCGCAGGTGACGCAGATACGCAGTATTTT
- TRBD1 TRBJ1-1 TRBV6-5 CASSFSDRGNTEAFF TGTGCCAGCAGTTTCTCCGACAGGGGGAACACTGAAGCTTTCTTT
once - TRBJ1-1 TRBV29-1 CSVEDVVRAGTEAFF TGCAGCGTTGAAGATGTTGTCAGGGCAGGGACTGAAGCTTTCTTT
once - TRBJ2-2 TRBV9 CASSVEAGNPGELFF TGTGCCAGCAGCGTAGAGGCAGGGAATCCCGGGGAGCTGTTTTTT
- - TRBJ1-5 TRBV7-2 CASSTTPYSNQPQHF TGTGCCAGCAGCACAACACCGTATAGCAATCAGCCCCAGCATTTT
- - TRBJ1-6 TRBV5-1 CASSRDTINSPLHF TGCGCCAGCAGCAGGGACACGATTAATTCACCCCTCCACTTT
- - TRBJ2-7 TRBV28 CASIQGGETYEQYF TGTGCCAGCATTCAGGGAGGAGAGACCTACGAGCAGTACTTC
- TRBD1 TRBJ1-2 TRBV28 CASGTETGQGGYTF TGTGCCAGCGGGACGGAAACGGGACAGGGGGGCTACACCTTC
- TRBD1 TRBJ1-2 TRBV11-3 CASSLDGTGGLYGYTF TGTGCCAGCAGCTTAGATGGGACAGGGGGCTTGTATGGCTACACCTTC
- - TRBJ2-7 TRBV6-5 CASRPMTGTYEQYF TGTGCCAGCAGGCCCATGACAGGAACCTACGAGCAGTACTTC